These 21 T cell receptor beta chains originate from one sample sequenced in a study of blood T cell repertoires in COVID-19. Produced via immunoSEQ multiplex PCR; TCRdb's table is partial and in-frame only. Among roughly 330,000 clones listed, 70% to 90% were seen once. Sequencing was performed on PBMCs or T cells enriched from blood (not recorded which). The receptors derive from a woman between 25 and 40 years old who had recovered from COVID-19.

The CDR3 region has the DNA TGTGCCAGCAGCGCGGCGGCGGGGGGAACAGATACGCAGTATTTT. Its translation: CASSAAAGGTDTQYF. The J gene is TRBJ2-3, the V gene TRBV7-3; TRBD2 aligns across 8 bases. This CDR3 has 15 amino acids. Germline CDR1 reads SGHTA; CDR2 reads FQGTGA. The junction had 7 bases not matched to a gene; V was cut back by 5 bases and J by 3 bases.

This clone is a singleton in its sample. The CDR3 protein is CASSLAFFDRAYTGELFF. The CDR3 coding sequence is TGTGCCAGCAGCTTAGCTTTTTTCGACAGGGCTTACACCGGGGAGCTGTTTTTT. This chain uses TRBV11-2 with TRBJ2-2, with 7 positions matching TRBD1. CDR1 is SGHAT and CDR2 is FQNNGV in the germline V gene. This CDR3 contains 18 residues. J was trimmed by 3 bases and V by 1 base; bases with no gene match: 11.

The chain combines TRBV18 with TRBJ1-6; possible D gene TRBD1, 6 bases. Germline CDR1 and CDR2: KGHSH and LQKENI. The CDR3 is 19 residues long. The V gene lost 4 bases and the J gene lost 5 bases, with 24 bases spanning the gap. The CDR3 DNA follows: TGTGCCAGCTCACTGTTCTATAACAGGGACACGACAGATAATTCACCCCTCCACTTT. Amino acids: CASSLFYNRDTTDNSPLHF.

The rearrangement joins TRBV7-2 to TRBJ1-1; D might be TRBD1 (5 bases). CDR1 and CDR2 (germline): SGHTA, FQGNSA. The CDR3 extends over 14 amino acids. The V end was cut by 3 bases, the J end by 3 bases, with 11 bases between. As DNA, the CDR3 is TGTGCCAGCAGCTTCAGTTCAGGGTACACTGAAGCTTTCTTT. Its protein is CASSFSSGYTEAFF.

The rearrangement joins TRBV5-4 to TRBJ2-5; 8 positions agree with TRBD1. The CDR3 contains 15 residues. In germline, CDR1 is SGHNT, CDR2 YYREEE (reference sequence). The V and J ends lost 3 bases and 2 bases, in that order; junction bases with no gene match: 6. The CDR3 sequence is CASSSQGGRQETQYF. The DNA for the CDR3 is TGTGCCAGCAGCTCACAGGGGGGACGGCAAGAGACCCAGTACTTC. The full variable domain, its missing parts supplied by reference TRBV5-4 and TRBJ2-5, is ETGVTQSPTHLIKTRGQQVTLRCSSQSGHNTVSWYQQALGQGPQFIFQYYREEENGRGNFPPRFSGLQFPNYSSELNVNALELDDSALYLCASSSQGGRQETQYFGPGTRLLVL.

This clone was picked up a small number of times. The rearrangement uses TRBV14 and TRBJ1-1, with TRBD1 matching 8 bases. This CDR3 contains 15 residues. Per germline, CDR1 SGHDN and CDR2 FVKESK. J gave up 1 base and V 7 bases, and 8 bases lay outside the gene matches. In DNA, the CDR3 is TGTGCCAGCACTAGGACAGGGCGAAGGAACACTGAAGCTTTCTTT. Encoded protein: CASTRTGRRNTEAFF. The full variable domain, rest sourced from reference TRBV14 and TRBJ1-1, is EAGVTQFPSHSVIEKGQTVTLRCDPISGHDNLYWYRRVMGKEIKFLLHFVKESKQDESGMPNNRFLAERTGGTYSTLKVQPAELEDSGVYFCASTRTGRRNTEAFFGQGTRLTVV.

The gene calls are TRBV5-6 and TRBJ2-5, with TRBD1 as a possible D gene (5 bases). The length of the CDR3 is 11 residues. The germline CDR1 and CDR2 sequences are SGHDT and YYEEEE. Trimming removed 1 base at V and 7 bases at J, with 5 bases between. Written as DNA, the CDR3 is TGTGCCAGCAGCTTGAGGGGGACCCAGTACTTC. Protein product: CASSLRGTQYF.

J is TRBJ1-2 and V is TRBV7-9; D uncertain. Germline CDR1 SEHNR, CDR2 FQNEAQ (reference sequence). The CDR3 runs 14 residues. V was clipped by 5 bases and J by 5 bases, with 15 bases between them. The CDR3 DNA follows: TGTGCCAGCAGCAAGATCCGCAGGAGGTATGGCTACACCTTC. Amino acids: CASSKIRRRYGYTF.

The chain carries TRBV29-1 and TRBJ2-1; 7 bases align to TRBD2. Germline-derived CDR1 and CDR2 are SQVTM and ANQGSEA. CDR3 length: 14 amino acids. V lost 1 base and J lost 6; bases outside the gene matches: 6. The CDR3 loop is CSVEGQRGANEQFF. The CDR3 DNA follows: TGCAGCGTTGAAGGGCAGCGGGGAGCCAATGAGCAGTTCTTC.

The V and J genes are TRBV6-2 or TRBV6-3 and TRBJ2-1; D is unclear. Germline-derived CDR1 and CDR2 are MNHEY and SVGEGT. V lost 4 bases to trimming and J lost 3 bases, with 7 bases between them. This CDR3 contains 13 residues. Here the CDR3 reads CASSLDIYNEQFF. The CDR3 region has the DNA TGTGCCAGCAGTTTAGACATCTACAATGAGCAGTTCTTC.

This chain links TRBV5-4 with TRBJ2-3; 9 bases align to TRBD2. The CDR3 has 15 amino acids. V gave up 1 base and J gave up 4 bases; unmatched junction bases: 4. Germline CDR1 is SGHNT and CDR2 is YYREEE (reference sequence). As DNA, the CDR3 is TGTGCCAGCAGCTTGTTGGCTAGCGGGGCAGATACGCAGTATTTT. It is translated as CASSLLASGADTQYF.

CDR3 amino acids: CASSLRRGQPSYEQYF. The CDR3, as DNA: TGTGCCAGTAGTCTCCGTAGGGGACAGCCTTCCTACGAGCAGTACTTC. The chain is built from TRBV19 and TRBJ2-7, with TRBD1 matching 7 bases. This CDR3 contains 16 residues. With 5 bases clipped from V and 1 base from J, the junction kept 11 bases outside the gene matches. CDR1 and CDR2 (germline): LNHDA, SQIVND (reference sequence). The entire variable domain, with the rest obtained from reference TRBV19 and TRBJ2-7, is as follows: DGGITQSPKYLFRKEGQNVTLSCEQNLNHDAMYWYRQDPGQGLRLIYYSQIVNDFQKGDIAEGYSVSREKKESFPLTVTSAQKNPTAFYLCASSLRRGQPSYEQYFGPGTRLTVT.

The chain recombines TRBV9 with TRBJ2-7; 9 nucleotides agree with TRBD2. The CDR3 extends over 15 amino acids. Germline V gene lookup returns CDR1 SGDLS and CDR2 YYNGEE. J was trimmed by 6 bases and V by 0 bases; bases with no gene match: 7. DNA for the CDR3: TGTGCCAGCAGCGTAGAGGGACTAGCCCCCGGCGAGCAGTACTTC. Translating it yields CASSVEGLAPGEQYF.

J is TRBJ1-2 and V is TRBV14; D is unclear. Germline values: CDR1 SGHDN, CDR2 FVKESK. Trimming took 0 bases from V and 0 from J, leaving 8 bases between them. The CDR3 runs 15 residues. The CDR3: CASSQDLRSNYGYTF. DNA for the CDR3: TGTGCCAGCAGCCAAGATCTTAGATCTAACTATGGCTACACCTTC.

This chain connects TRBV19 to TRBJ1-3; possible D gene TRBD1, 5 bases. The CDR3 extends over 14 amino acids. V lost 5 bases, J lost 2 bases, and 10 bases lay in between. Per germline, CDR1 LNHDA and CDR2 SQIVND (reference sequence). This CDR3 is CASSPPGAGNTIYF. The DNA of the CDR3 is TGTGCCAGTAGTCCTCCGGGGGCTGGAAACACCATATATTTT. The full variable domain, with the rest looked up from reference TRBV19 and TRBJ1-3, is DGGITQSPKYLFRKEGQNVTLSCEQNLNHDAMYWYRQDPGQGLRLIYYSQIVNDFQKGDIAEGYSVSREKKESFPLTVTSAQKNPTAFYLCASSPPGAGNTIYFGEGSWLTVV.

The chain couples TRBV5-6 to TRBJ1-1; the D gene is possibly TRBD1 (5 bases). CDR1 and CDR2 (germline): SGHDT, YYEEEE. V was shortened by 4 bases and J by 10 bases, with 14 bases between the two germline ends. This CDR3 has 12 amino acids. The CDR3 DNA reads TGTGCCAGCAGCCACAGGAGGGTTGGAGCTTTCTTT. Protein sequence: CASSHRRVGAFF.

V and J are TRBV5-5 and TRBJ1-2, with D possibly matching TRBD1 (6 bases). The CDR3 runs 13 residues. Trimming took off 6 bases at V and 5 bases at J, with 14 bases between the two ends. Germline V lookup: CDR1 SGHKS, CDR2 YYEKEE (reference sequence). The chain's CDR3 is CASNTGTLYGYTF. In DNA, the CDR3 is TGTGCCAGCAATACCGGGACACTGTATGGCTACACCTTC.

V gene TRBV4-3 combines with J gene TRBJ2-2; tentatively, D is TRBD1 (6 bases). Germline V lookup: CDR1 LGHNA, CDR2 YSLEER. V shed 1 base and J shed 3 bases, with 15 bases lying between them. This CDR3 is built from 17 residues. The chain's CDR3 is CASSQGFLAGDTGELFF. CDR3 coding DNA: TGCGCCAGCAGCCAAGGGTTCCTAGCAGGGGACACCGGGGAGCTGTTTTTT.

This clone was counted ten times or more. CDR3 bases: TGTGCCACCGTGGGGGGGAGGACAGGGGTCACTGAAGCTTTCTTT. Encoded protein: CATVGGRTGVTEAFF. This sequence joins TRBV15 and TRBJ1-1; TRBD1 matches at 9 bases. The CDR3 consists of 15 residues. Trimming at V came to 8 bases and at J to 4 bases, leaving 11 bases not matched to a gene. CDR1 is LNHNV, CDR2 YYDKDF, per germline (reference sequence).

This clone showed up just once. The CDR3 protein is CASSSLSNPQPQETQYF. The CDR3 DNA reads TGTGCCAGCAGCTCGCTATCAAACCCTCAACCTCAAGAGACCCAGTACTTC. J is TRBJ2-5 and V is TRBV5-4, with unresolved D. V lost 3 bases and J lost 2, with 20 bases in between. This CDR3 has 17 amino acids. The germline V gene has CDR1 SGHNT and CDR2 YYREEE (reference sequence).

This chain connects TRBV5-1 to TRBJ1-4; D possibly corresponds to TRBD1 (6 bases). V was trimmed by 4 bases and J by 4 bases, leaving 17 bases between them. CDR3 size: 16 residues. CDR1 SGHRS and CDR2 YFSETQ come from the germline V gene. The CDR3 DNA sequence: TGCGCCAGCAGCCCACGTACAGGGATGGGTAATGAAAAACTGTTTTTT. This translates into CASSPRTGMGNEKLFF.